This entry lists 9 T cell receptor beta chains sequenced from one sample in a study of spatial heterogeneity in lung cancer. Regarding the study as a whole: Higher tumor mutation counts went along with higher counts of expanded intratumoral alpha and beta TCRs.

Time point meaning: sample taken at primary tumor resection. TCRdb re-called the 5' RACE reads through MiXCR, storing one row per CDR3 protein. The sample records some 8,200 distinct CDR3 sequences, around 7% being singletons. Their antigens are not known. This sample comprised lung tumor tissue, obtained at surgery. The receptors shown here come from a male donor with early-stage non-small cell lung cancer.

This clonotype showed up just a few times. This chain joins TRBV28 and TRBJ2-7; D not resolved. This CDR3 has 11 amino acids. Trimming removed 6 bases from V and 2 bases from J, with 5 bases in between. The V gene's germline CDR1 is MDHEN and CDR2 SYDVKM. The CDR3 region is CASSRAYEQYF. Here the CDR3 DNA reads TGTGCCAGCAGCCGTGCCTACGAGCAGTACTTC.

Within the sample, this clonotype is medium-sized. The V gene is TRBV29-1, the J gene TRBJ2-3; D assignment may be TRBD1 or TRBD2 (5 bases each). The CDR3 length is 13 residues. Trimming took 8 bases from V and 1 from J, leaving 13 bases between them. In germline, CDR1 is SQVTM, CDR2 ANQGSEA. In DNA form, the CDR3 reads TGCAGCCTCGTGGGGGTTGGCACAGATACGCAGTATTTT. It codes for CSLVGVGTDTQYF.

This clonotype is medium-sized (0.01 to 0.1%) by share. V usage is TRBV15 and J usage is TRBJ2-3; D unclear. The CDR3 is made up of 13 amino acids. V was shortened by 0 bases and J by 4 bases, with 5 bases between the two germline ends. CDR1 LNHNV and CDR2 YYDKDF come from the germline V gene (reference sequence). The CDR3 sequence is CATSRDVSDTQYF. The CDR3 coding sequence is TGTGCCACCAGCAGAGACGTCTCAGATACGCAGTATTTT.

This clonotype counts as medium-sized. The genes are TRBV20-1 and TRBJ2-5; 8 positions match TRBD2. Trimming at V came to 2 bases and at J to 4 bases, leaving 6 bases not matched to a gene. Germline CDR1 and CDR2: DFQATT and SNEGSKA (reference sequence). The CDR3 runs to 14 residues. CDR3 coding DNA: TGCAGTGCTAGATTCGGGAGGGCCATAGAGACCCAGTACTTC. Encoded protein: CSARFGRAIETQYF.

This clonotype has at least ten counts. The rearrangement uses TRBV6-2 or TRBV6-3 and TRBJ2-1, with D perhaps matching TRBD2 (7 bases). The CDR3 is 16 amino acids. The V and J ends lost 0 bases and 8 bases respectively, with 17 bases between them. Germline loops: CDR1 MNHEY, CDR2 SVGEGT. The CDR3: CASSYSSWGGRDEQFF. In DNA form, the CDR3 reads TGTGCCAGCAGTTACTCCTCGTGGGGGGGCCGGGATGAGCAGTTCTTC.

This clonotype was counted at least ten times. CDR3 DNA sequence: TGTGCCAGCAGCCCCGGGGGGGAAATCCGGGAGAAATTCTTC. Residues: CASSPGGEIREKFF. The gene calls are TRBV7-2 and TRBJ2-1; 8 bases match TRBD2. The V gene's germline CDR1 is SGHTA and CDR2 FQGNSA. The CDR3 length is 14 residues. Trimming at V came to 5 bases and at J to 16 bases, leaving 16 bases not matched to a gene.

This clonotype is labeled as medium-sized. The chain employs TRBV5-5 and TRBJ2-1; 7 positions agree with TRBD2. This CDR3 comprises 15 residues. Germline V CDR1 and CDR2: SGHKS, YYEKEE (reference sequence). V lost 4 bases, J lost 0 bases, and 4 bases stayed unmatched. The CDR3: CASSPIAGSYNEQFF. CDR3 bases: TGTGCCAGCAGCCCTATAGCGGGCTCCTACAATGAGCAGTTCTTC.

Note on this clonotype: This could be a read error, since a much larger clone is one nucleotide away. The chain couples TRBV5-4 to TRBJ2-3; D not certain. Germline-derived CDR1 and CDR2 are SGHNT and YYREEE (reference sequence). The CDR3 is 14 amino acids. V gave up 0 bases and J gave up 1 base, with 6 bases separating them. In DNA form, the CDR3 reads TGTGCCAGCAGCTTGGGCAGAGGCACAGATACGCAGTATTTT. It translates to CASSLGRGTDTQYF.

This clonotype has ten or more counts. In nucleotides, the CDR3 is TGTGCCAGCAGCCAAGGTTTTGGGGAGGAAGCTTTCTTT. It yields the protein CASSQGFGEEAFF. The chain recombines TRBV3-1 with TRBJ1-1; D is undetermined. CDR1 is LGHDT, CDR2 YNNKEL, per germline (reference sequence). CDR3 length: 13 residues. Trimming cost V 1 base and J 8 bases, with 11 bases left between them. The variable domain in full, with the rest retrieved from reference TRBV3-1 and TRBJ1-1, is DTAVSQTPKYLVTQMGNDKSIKCEQNLGHDTMYWYKQDSKKFLKIMFSYNNKELIINETVPNRFSPKSPDKAHLNLHINSLELGDSAVYFCASSQGFGEEAFFGQGTRLTVV.